This T cell receptor beta chain appears in the sequencing data of a study of blood T cell repertoires in COVID-19. About the study: COVID-19 samples from acute and convalescent phases originated in the United States, Italy and Spain. The cDNA or gDNA used as material had been derived from T cells, B-cell-depleted T cells, or PBMCs.

The CDR3 loop spans 14 amino acids. CDR1 is SQVTM and CDR2 is ANQGSEA in the germline V gene. Trimming at V came to 3 bases and at J to 6 bases, leaving 6 bases not matched to a gene. Authors' methods: Reference gene primers were amplified, and this amplification served to estimate nucleated cell counts. Using immunoSEQ multiplex PCR, the repertoire was profiled, and TCRdb retains in-frame clones only, with some absent. V, J and clone size are taken as reported in that table, and D and trimming were inferred from the DNA itself. Of about 84,000 clones listed, 60% to 85% are singletons. This chain uses TRBV29-1 with TRBJ2-1; TRBD2 matches 9 bases. This sequence was found in a man between 65 and 85 years old with acute or convalescent COVID-19. Material for sequencing was peripheral blood. The CDR3 protein is CSVDFGSGGNEQFF. The DNA for the CDR3 is TGCAGCGTTGATTTTGGTAGCGGGGGCAATGAGCAGTTCTTC.